These 31 T cell receptor beta chains were sequenced from one sample in a study of identical twins. TCRdb re-analysed the 5' RACE reads in MiXCR, keeping a single row per CDR3 protein. The sample has some 660,000 distinct CDR3 sequences; over 8.5% are singletons. The sample was also reused in another study, on yellow fever vaccine responses in identical twins.

The sample comprised PBMCs. The receptors derive from a woman aged 18-29 years in good health.

The chain employs TRBV11-2 and TRBJ2-7; the D gene is possibly TRBD1 (5 bases). The CDR3 runs to 14 residues. Germline CDR1 is SGHAT and CDR2 is FQNNGV. The V end lost 2 bases, the J end lost 6 bases, and 14 bases lay between the germline ends. The CDR3, as DNA: TGTGCCAGCAGCTTAACGCAGGGCTGGGGCGAGCAGTACTTC. It is translated as CASSLTQGWGEQYF.

The chain joins TRBV7-2 to TRBJ2-2; D might be TRBD1 (6 bases). V was cut by 11 bases and J by 1 base, with 8 bases left in between. The CDR3 contains 12 residues. Germline-derived CDR1 and CDR2 are SGHTA and FQGNSA. Here the CDR3 DNA reads TGTGCCTACAGGGTGAACACCGGGGAGCTGTTTTTT. Its translation: CAYRVNTGELFF.

The CDR3 region has the DNA TGTGCCAGCAGCCAAGGGGTACAGAGAGCTTTCTTT. Protein: CASSQGVQRAFF. The V gene is TRBV12-3 or TRBV12-4, the J gene TRBJ1-1, with a possible D match to TRBD1 (5 bases). V dropped 6 bases and J dropped 10 bases, with 15 bases sitting between them. This CDR3 is 12 amino acids long.

The CDR3 sequence: CASTQGGRGFATGELFF. DNA of the CDR3: TGTGCCAGCACCCAAGGCGGCAGGGGGTTTGCCACCGGGGAGCTGTTTTTT. The rearrangement uses TRBV28 and TRBJ2-2; 7 bases are shared with TRBD1. Germline CDR1 and CDR2: MDHEN and SYDVKM. This CDR3 has 17 amino acids. Losses at the gene ends were 7 bases for V and 4 bases for J; bases not matched to a gene: 15.

This clonotype was recorded many times. The chain joins TRBV5-1 to TRBJ2-3, with D maybe TRBD2 (6 bases). CDR1 is SGHRS and CDR2 is YFSETQ in the germline V gene. V lost 4 bases, J lost 2 bases, and 11 bases lay in between. The CDR3 contains 14 residues. CDR3 bases: TGCGCCAGCAGCAAAGCGGGTCACACAGATACGCAGTATTTT. This gives the protein CASSKAGHTDTQYF.

The chain employs TRBV5-1 and TRBJ2-1, with 15 positions matching TRBD2. Trimming cost V 3 bases and J 0 bases; bases outside gene matches: 4. The CDR3 has 18 residues. Looked up from germline, CDR1 is SGHRS and CDR2 is YFSETQ. The CDR3 loop is CASSSGTSGRSSYNEQFF. CDR3 in DNA: TGCGCCAGCAGCTCCGGGACTAGCGGGAGGAGCTCCTACAATGAGCAGTTCTTC.

J is TRBJ2-1 and V is TRBV4-2, with TRBD2 matching 8 bases. V lost 3 bases and J lost 12; bases outside the gene matches: 10. In germline, CDR1 is LGHNA, CDR2 YNFKEQ. The CDR3 is made up of 14 amino acids. CDR3 region: CASSQETSVPWQFF. The CDR3 coding sequence is TGTGCCAGCAGCCAGGAGACTAGCGTCCCTTGGCAGTTCTTC.

This clonotype was counted at least ten times. The gene calls are TRBV20-1 and TRBJ2-3; no firm D call. This CDR3 comprises 11 residues. V was shortened by 2 bases and J by 0 bases, with 0 bases between the two germline ends. Germline assignment: CDR1 DFQATT and CDR2 SNEGSKA (reference sequence). CDR3 loop: CSARSTDTQYF. As DNA, the CDR3 is TGCAGTGCTAGAAGCACAGATACGCAGTATTTT.

As to this clonotype: The limits of the CDR3 on the DNA are not certain, so only TCRdb's listed CDR3 is given. The chain is built from TRBV28 and TRBJ2-3; TRBD2 is taken as the D call from the table, unchecked against the DNA. Germline CDR1 reads MDHEN; CDR2 reads SYDVKM. The CDR3 totals 17 residues, both ends included. CDR3 in amino acids: CASSLSLRDISTDTQYF.

The J gene is TRBJ1-6, the V gene TRBV10-3; the match to TRBD1 covers 7 bases. Trimming took 11 bases from V and 4 from J; bases not matched to a gene: 5. Germline CDR1 reads ENHRY; CDR2 reads SYGVKD. The CDR3 totals 13 residues. The CDR3: CASGGQYNSPLHF. For the CDR3, the DNA is TGTGCCTCCGGGGGACAGTATAATTCACCCCTCCACTTT.

The J gene is TRBJ2-7, the V gene TRBV7-2; D is undetermined. The CDR3 sequence is 15 residues long. The V gene lost 5 bases and the J gene lost 1 base, with 15 bases spanning the gap. Germline V CDR1 and CDR2: SGHTA, FQGNSA. DNA of the CDR3: TGTGCCAGCAGCGGAGTCATGGCACCTTCCTACGAGCAGTACTTC. Translation: CASSGVMAPSYEQYF.

The CDR3 region is CASSHRGTAPTPLHF. As DNA, the CDR3 is TGTGCCAGCAGCCATAGAGGGACGGCGCCTACACCCCTCCACTTT. This chain uses TRBV14 with TRBJ1-6, with D possibly matching TRBD1 (5 bases). The CDR3 covers 15 residues. V was pared by 3 bases and J by 11 bases, with 17 bases between. Looked up from germline, CDR1 is SGHDN and CDR2 is FVKESK.

The CDR3 loop is CSARNVTQYF. CDR3 DNA sequence: TGCAGTGCTAGGAACGTGACCCAGTACTTC. The chain recombines TRBV20-1 with TRBJ2-5; unclear D gene. Trimming left V 3 bases short and J 7 bases short, with 6 bases between. CDR1 and CDR2 from the germline V gene are DFQATT and SNEGSKA (reference sequence). The CDR3 runs to 10 residues.

This clonotype was seen ten or more times. The chain is built from TRBV20-1 and TRBJ2-1; D might be TRBD1 (6 bases). The CDR3 covers 13 residues. Deletions cut 5 bases from V and 9 bases from J, with 17 bases between. Germline CDR1 and CDR2: DFQATT and SNEGSKA (reference sequence). This CDR3 reads CSAPRPGTSEQFF. Written as DNA, the CDR3 is TGCAGTGCTCCCAGACCCGGGACAAGTGAGCAGTTCTTC.

The chain has TRBV7-8 and TRBJ1-2, with 7 bases matching TRBD1. This CDR3 comprises 15 residues. V lost 0 bases, J lost 4 bases, and 5 bases stayed unmatched. CDR1 SGHVS and CDR2 FQNEAQ come from the germline V gene. The CDR3 sequence is CASSLAGGGFYGYTF. The CDR3 DNA reads TGTGCCAGCAGCTTAGCAGGGGGCGGCTTCTATGGCTACACCTTC.

The V gene is TRBV28, the J gene TRBJ2-7; the match to TRBD2 covers 8 bases. Germline trimming cut 5 bases from V and 11 bases from J; bases unmatched to any gene: 5. The V gene's germline CDR1 is MDHEN and CDR2 SYDVKM. The length of the CDR3 is 11 residues. CDR3 residues: CASSSGSYEYF. CDR3 bases: TGTGCCAGCAGTAGCGGGAGCTACGAGTACTTC.

The rearrangement uses TRBV28 and TRBJ2-3; 8 positions match TRBD2. Germline V gene sequence: CDR1 MDHEN, CDR2 SYDVKM. This CDR3 contains 17 residues. The V segment lost 6 bases and the J segment 0 bases; nucleotides outside the gene matches: 11. CDR3 protein: CASRGTRGGLSTDTQYF. The CDR3 DNA sequence: TGTGCCAGCAGGGGGACCCGGGGGGGCCTAAGCACAGATACGCAGTATTTT. The variable domain in full, completed from reference TRBV28 and TRBJ2-3, reads DVKVTQSSRYLVKRTGEKVFLECVQDMDHENMFWYRQDPGLGLRLIYFSYDVKMKEKGDIPEGYSVSREKKERFSLILESASTNQTSMYLCASRGTRGGLSTDTQYFGPGTRLTVL.

The rearrangement uses TRBV4-2 and TRBJ1-4, with 7 positions matching TRBD1. Germline V gene lookup returns CDR1 LGHNA and CDR2 YNFKEQ. This CDR3 has 16 residues. Trimming removed 2 bases from V and 4 bases from J; junction bases left unmatched: 7. CDR3 sequence: CASSQYTGTVNEKLFF. The CDR3 nucleotides read TGTGCCAGCAGCCAATACACCGGGACAGTTAATGAAAAACTGTTTTTT.

The V call is TRBV7-9, the J call TRBJ2-5; D may match TRBD1 or TRBD2 (5 bases each). V shed 2 bases and J shed 4 bases, with 17 bases lying between them. Germline V gene lookup returns CDR1 SEHNR and CDR2 FQNEAQ (reference sequence). CDR3 size: 16 residues. Written as DNA, the CDR3 is TGTGCCAGCAGCTTACTGCAGGGAACTCGGGGAGAGACCCAGTACTTC. Its protein product is CASSLLQGTRGETQYF.

This clonotype showed up just a few times. This sequence joins TRBV10-3 and TRBJ2-3, with D unresolved. Trimming pared 6 bases from V and 4 bases from J, leaving 17 bases between. Germline V lookup: CDR1 ENHRY, CDR2 SYGVKD. This CDR3 region has 15 residues. The CDR3 sequence is CAIRQNPLRSDTQYF. In DNA, the CDR3 is TGTGCCATCAGACAAAACCCTCTTAGATCAGATACGCAGTATTTT.

The sample holds many counts of this clonotype. The genes are TRBV20-1 and TRBJ1-1, with D tentatively TRBD1 (5 bases). The germline V gene has CDR1 DFQATT and CDR2 SNEGSKA (reference sequence). Trimming stripped 3 bases from V and 1 base from J, with 9 bases between. CDR3 length: 13 amino acids. CDR3 in DNA: TGCAGTGCTAGGGGACTAGGGAACACTGAAGCTTTCTTT. Its protein is CSARGLGNTEAFF.

This clonotype appeared many times. V is TRBV27 and J is TRBJ2-3, with D possibly TRBD1 on 6 matching bases. The CDR3 length is 17 residues. Germline CDR1 and CDR2: MNHEY and SMNVEV (reference sequence). Deletions cut 5 bases from V and 0 bases from J, with 18 bases between. The CDR3 DNA is TGTGCCAGCAGTCCGGCATCCGGGACAACTAGCACAGATACGCAGTATTTT. Its translation: CASSPASGTTSTDTQYF.

Many counts were recorded for this clonotype. The gene calls are TRBV25-1 and TRBJ2-3; D may be TRBD1 or TRBD2 (5 bases each). The germline V gene encodes CDR1 MGHDK and CDR2 SYGVNS. The ends were cut back, 3 bases at V and 2 bases at J, with 9 bases in the middle. The CDR3 totals 14 residues. CDR3 residues: CASSERGNTDTQYF. CDR3 sequence (DNA): TGTGCCAGCAGTGAGAGGGGTAACACAGATACGCAGTATTTT. Full variable domain (outside the CDR3, taken from reference TRBV25-1 and TRBJ2-3): EADIYQTPRYLVIGTGKKITLECSQTMGHDKMYWYQQDPGMELHLIHYSYGVNSTEKGDLSSESTVSRIRTEHFPLTLESARPSHTSQYLCASSERGNTDTQYFGPGTRLTVL.

The chain recombines TRBV24-1 with TRBJ2-3, with 10 bases aligning to TRBD2. CDR3 length: 16 amino acids. Trimming took 5 bases from V and 4 from J; bases not matched to a gene: 8. Looked up from germline, CDR1 is KGHDR and CDR2 is SFDVKD. The CDR3 DNA is TGTGCCACCAGTGGGGCTAGCGGGAGAAGGTCAGATACGCAGTATTTT. Translation: CATSGASGRRSDTQYF.

This clonotype was counted between two and nine times. This chain joins TRBV6-1 and TRBJ2-1, with 9 bases aligning to TRBD1. Germline V gene data show CDR1 as MNHNS and CDR2 as SASEGT. The length of the CDR3 is 17 residues. V gave up 4 bases and J gave up 4 bases; unmatched junction bases: 11. CDR3 loop: CASSASWGQGGYNEQFF. Here the CDR3 DNA reads TGTGCCAGCAGTGCAAGTTGGGGACAGGGTGGGTACAATGAGCAGTTCTTC.

This clonotype showed up just a few times. V and J are TRBV20-1 and TRBJ2-7; possible D gene TRBD2, 6 bases. V lost 0 bases and J lost 3, with 12 bases in between. Per the germline V gene, CDR1 is DFQATT and CDR2 is SNEGSKA (reference sequence). CDR3 size: 14 residues. The CDR3 nucleotides read TGCAGTGCTAGAGATCGAGGAGGGAACTACGAGCAGTACTTC. Translation gives CSARDRGGNYEQYF.

V gene TRBV18 combines with J gene TRBJ2-1; 7 bases match TRBD2. Germline V gene lookup returns CDR1 KGHSH and CDR2 LQKENI. V trimming: 3 bases; J trimming: 0 bases; junction bases outside the gene matches: 5. This CDR3 spans 16 amino acids. CDR3 amino acids: CASSPRGRASYNEQFF. CDR3 coding DNA: TGTGCCAGCTCACCCCGAGGGAGGGCCTCCTACAATGAGCAGTTCTTC.

This clonotype has a handful of counts. The chain joins TRBV10-3 to TRBJ2-1; 9 bases match TRBD1. The V and J ends lost 5 bases and 9 bases, in that order; junction bases with no gene match: 8. Germline-derived CDR1 and CDR2 are ENHRY and SYGVKD. This CDR3 region has 14 residues. This chain's CDR3 is CAISKDRGDTEQFF. The CDR3 bases are TGTGCCATCAGTAAGGACAGGGGCGATACTGAGCAGTTCTTC.

V is TRBV28 and J is TRBJ2-1, with a possible D match to TRBD2 (7 bases). Trimming stripped 11 bases from V and 8 bases from J, with 22 bases between. CDR1 and CDR2 (germline): MDHEN, SYDVKM. The CDR3 consists of 14 residues. In DNA form, the CDR3 reads TGTGCCGCTGGGGGGGGCAGGGGAATCGATGAGCAGTTCTTC. Translated, it gives CAAGGGRGIDEQFF.

This clonotype was found many times. The chain recombines TRBV12-3 or TRBV12-4 with TRBJ1-5, with D perhaps matching TRBD1 (6 bases). V shed 6 bases and J shed 4 bases, with 13 bases lying between them. The CDR3 has 14 amino acids. Here the CDR3 reads CASSLTGINQPQHF. DNA for the CDR3: TGTGCCAGCAGCCTGACAGGAATTAATCAGCCCCAGCATTTT.

This clonotype has a handful of counts. This rearrangement joins TRBV5-4 to TRBJ2-7, with TRBD2 as a possible D gene (7 bases). Per the germline V gene, CDR1 is SGHNT and CDR2 is YYREEE (reference sequence). CDR3 length: 14 amino acids. The V gene lost 4 bases and the J gene lost 2 bases, with 13 bases spanning the gap. Here the CDR3 reads CASSGGALTYEQYF. The CDR3 DNA sequence: TGTGCCAGCAGCGGGGGGGCTTTGACCTACGAGCAGTACTTC.